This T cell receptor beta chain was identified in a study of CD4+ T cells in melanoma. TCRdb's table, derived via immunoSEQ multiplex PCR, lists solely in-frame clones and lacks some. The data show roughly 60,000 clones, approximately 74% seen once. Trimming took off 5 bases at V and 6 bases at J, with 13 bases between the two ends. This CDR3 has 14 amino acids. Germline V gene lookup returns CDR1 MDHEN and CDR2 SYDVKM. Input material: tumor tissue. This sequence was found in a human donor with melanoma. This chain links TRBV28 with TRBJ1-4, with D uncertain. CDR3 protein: CASSVGSIDEKLFF. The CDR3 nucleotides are TGTGCCAGCAGTGTCGGGTCGATCGATGAAAAACTGTTTTTT.